One sample yielded the 21 T cell receptor beta chains listed below, sequenced in a study of T cells in Graves' hyperthyroidism and ophthalmopathy. RNA transcripts yielded amplified TCR beta CDR3 regions. Using the HTBI primer set, a first-round RT-PCR was run on the TCR CDR3. Each CDR3 protein gets one entry after TCRdb re-called the multiplex PCR reads with MiXCR. Among nearly 750,000 distinct CDR3 sequences listed, approximately 40% were seen once. The material sequenced was blood. The source is a woman aged 40-49 years with Graves' hyperthyroidism.

This clonotype showed up many times. V and J are TRBV5-6 and TRBJ1-2; D might be TRBD1 (5 bases). V lost 4 bases, J lost 3 bases, and 13 bases lay in between. Germline assignment: CDR1 SGHDT and CDR2 YYEEEE. The CDR3 consists of 14 residues. The CDR3, as DNA: TGTGCCAGCAGCCAAAGGACGGGACACTATGGCTACACCTTC. As protein: CASSQRTGHYGYTF.

The J gene is TRBJ2-5, the V gene TRBV5-6; D possibly corresponds to TRBD1 (6 bases). The CDR3 has 16 amino acids. The germline CDR1 and CDR2 sequences are SGHDT and YYEEEE. V lost 0 bases to trimming and J lost 7 bases, with 19 bases between them. The CDR3 here is CASSLGQGRSTGTQYF. The CDR3 nucleotides read TGTGCCAGCAGCTTGGGGCAGGGGCGGAGTACTGGGACCCAGTACTTC.

The table lists this clonotype with a few counts. CDR3: CASSQDLSTSLMDEQYF. The DNA for the CDR3 is TGTGCCAGCAGCCAAGATTTATCAACCAGTTTAATGGACGAGCAGTACTTC. The chain couples TRBV4-2 to TRBJ2-7; D is unclear. The CDR3 is 17 amino acids. The V and J ends lost 0 bases and 5 bases respectively, with 20 bases between them. CDR1 and CDR2 from the germline V gene are LGHNA and YNFKEQ.

This chain connects TRBV24-1 to TRBJ2-7; 7 positions match TRBD2. Germline CDR1 is KGHDR and CDR2 is SFDVKD. V gave up 2 bases and J gave up 2 bases; unmatched junction bases: 8. This CDR3 contains 16 residues. The CDR3 spells CATSDSSGTPAYEQYF. CDR3 DNA sequence: TGTGCCACCAGTGATTCCAGCGGGACTCCAGCCTACGAGCAGTACTTC.

This clonotype was recorded many times. The chain couples TRBV7-9 to TRBJ1-1; D possibly corresponds to TRBD1 (5 bases). V lost 5 bases and J lost 1, with 8 bases in between. This CDR3 contains 13 residues. In germline, CDR1 is SEHNR, CDR2 FQNEAQ (reference sequence). The CDR3 region has the DNA TGTGCCAGCAGCCCGGGACGGAACACTGAAGCTTTCTTT. It yields the protein CASSPGRNTEAFF.

A few counts support this clonotype. This sequence joins TRBV27 and TRBJ1-6, with D unresolved. CDR3 length: 15 residues. V was shortened by 3 bases and J by 8 bases, with 14 bases between the two germline ends. The germline CDR1 and CDR2 sequences are MNHEY and SMNVEV (reference sequence). The chain's CDR3 is CASSFQGRSDSPLHF. DNA of the CDR3: TGTGCCAGCAGTTTTCAAGGGCGGTCTGATTCACCCCTCCACTTT.

This clonotype has a handful of counts. Here the CDR3 DNA reads TGTGCCAGCAGCTCTGGGACTAGCGGGGGGGCACAAGAGACCCAGTACTTC. This translates into CASSSGTSGGAQETQYF. The chain joins TRBV7-8 to TRBJ2-5; 16 positions match TRBD2. The J segment lost 2 bases and the V segment lost 4 bases, leaving 4 bases of the junction unmatched. The CDR3 contains 17 residues. CDR1 and CDR2 (germline): SGHVS, FQNEAQ.

Note on this clonotype: Relative to the germline gene, one junction end is altered; a read error may explain this. The chain recombines TRBV7-7 with TRBJ1-4, with TRBD1 matching 7 bases. The CDR3 has 14 amino acids. The germline gives CDR1 SSHAT, CDR2 FNYEAQ (reference sequence). The CDR3 spells CASTHGTAKEKLFF. In DNA, the CDR3 is TGTGCTAGCACCCACGGGACAGCCAAAGAAAAACTGTTTTTT. Full variable domain (rest looked up from reference TRBV7-7 and TRBJ1-4): GAGVSQSPRYKVTKRGQDVTLRCDPISSHATLYWYQQALGQGPEFLTYFNYEAQPDKSGLPSDRFSAERPEGSISTLTIQRTEQRDSAMYRCASTHGTAKEKLFFGSGTQLSVL.

The chain employs TRBV10-3 and TRBJ2-6; D call uncertain. V dropped 3 bases and J dropped 0 bases, with 6 bases sitting between them. Germline loops: CDR1 ENHRY, CDR2 SYGVKD. This CDR3 has 15 residues. CDR3 coding DNA: TGTGCCATCAGTGAAACTGCCTCTGGGGCCAACGTCCTGACTTTC. Its protein product is CAISETASGANVLTF.

The gene calls are TRBV12-3 or TRBV12-4 and TRBJ1-1; TRBD1 matches at 12 bases. CDR3 length: 17 residues. J gave up 7 bases and V 3 bases, and 12 bases lay outside the gene matches. Here the CDR3 reads CASSFTGQGALQLEAFF. Here the CDR3 DNA reads TGTGCCAGCAGTTTCACGGGACAGGGGGCTTTACAGCTTGAAGCTTTCTTT.

The sample holds a few counts of this clonotype. The chain employs TRBV6-2 or TRBV6-3 and TRBJ1-2; D not certain. CDR1 and CDR2 from the germline V gene are MNHEY and SVGEGT. This CDR3 region has 13 residues. With 6 bases removed from V and 4 bases from J, the gap between germline ends came to 12 bases. The CDR3 reads CASSPEGSYGYTF. For the CDR3, the DNA is TGTGCCAGCAGCCCGGAGGGCTCCTATGGCTACACCTTC.

V usage is TRBV7-8 and J usage is TRBJ2-7; 13 bases line up with TRBD2. V shed 6 bases, J shed 1 base, and the junction held 12 bases outside the gene matches. This CDR3 has 18 residues. The germline V gene encodes CDR1 SGHVS and CDR2 FQNEAQ. In DNA form, the CDR3 reads TGTGCCAGCAGTTTCGACCCACTAGCGGGAGGGCATTCCTACGAGCAGTACTTC. Its protein is CASSFDPLAGGHSYEQYF.

The sample holds a few counts of this clonotype. Compared with germline, one end of the junction differs, possibly owing to a read error. V gene TRBV7-2 combines with J gene TRBJ1-4; D is unclear. Germline lookup yields CDR1 SGHTA and CDR2 FQGNSA. The CDR3 is 14 residues long. The CDR3 nucleotides read TGCGCCAGCAGCGAAGGCCCCGCGAATGAAAAACTGTTTTTT. Translated: CASSEGPANEKLFF.

The table lists this clonotype with many counts. The chain carries TRBV5-5 and TRBJ1-5, with D hard to call. The CDR3 length is 15 residues. Trimming removed 0 bases at V and 3 bases at J, with 10 bases between. The germline V gene has CDR1 SGHKS and CDR2 YYEKEE (reference sequence). The CDR3 reads CASSLDIADNQPQHF. DNA for the CDR3: TGTGCCAGCAGCTTGGACATAGCAGACAATCAGCCCCAGCATTTT.

This clonotype was picked up a small number of times. The rearrangement links TRBV20-1 to TRBJ2-2; D is perhaps TRBD1 (6 bases). V shed 5 bases and J shed 5 bases, with 12 bases lying between them. Germline values: CDR1 DFQATT, CDR2 SNEGSKA (reference sequence). CDR3 size: 13 residues. The CDR3 DNA reads as TGCAGTGCTGATCCCACAGGGACCGGGGAGCTGTTTTTT. The encoded protein is CSADPTGTGELFF.

This clonotype was picked up many times. The V call is TRBV7-9, the J call TRBJ2-5; 12 bases are a match to TRBD1. The CDR3 contains 15 residues. V shed 5 bases, J shed 5 bases, and the junction held 6 bases outside the gene matches. Germline V gene sequence: CDR1 SEHNR, CDR2 FQNEAQ (reference sequence). The CDR3 region is CASSPRDRGRETQYF. CDR3 nucleotides: TGTGCCAGCAGCCCCCGGGACAGGGGGCGTGAGACCCAGTACTTC. Looking up the rest from reference TRBV7-9 and TRBJ2-5 gives the full variable domain: DTGVSQNPRHKITKRGQNVTFRCDPISEHNRLYWYRQTLGQGPEFLTYFQNEAQLEKSRLLSDRFSAERPKGSFSTLEIQRTEQGDSAMYLCASSPRDRGRETQYFGPGTRLLVL.

This clonotype was seen many times. V is TRBV9 and J is TRBJ1-4, with D perhaps TRBD1 (5 bases). Germline lookup yields CDR1 SGDLS and CDR2 YYNGEE. The CDR3 runs to 14 residues. The V end was cut by 3 bases, the J end by 5 bases, with 11 bases between. The CDR3 DNA reads as TGTGCCAGCAGCGCGGACGGGGGAAATGAAAAACTGTTTTTT. Residues: CASSADGGNEKLFF.

Points on this clonotype: A much bigger clone sits one base away, suggesting this may be a read error. The chain uses TRBV10-3 and TRBJ1-1, with D uncertain. Germline assignment: CDR1 ENHRY and CDR2 SYGVKD. CDR3 length: 11 amino acids. The CDR3 is CAGRSNTEALF. CDR3 DNA: TGTGCTGGGAGATCGAACACTGAAGCTCTCTTT.

A remark on this clonotype: One base away lies a much larger clone, so this may be a sequencing read error. The chain joins TRBV20-1 to TRBJ1-1; D remains ambiguous. The V end lost 6 bases, the J end lost 9 bases, and 20 bases lay between the germline ends. CDR3 length equals 13 residues. CDR1 is DFQATT and CDR2 is SNEGSKA in the germline V gene (reference sequence). CDR3 sequence: CSAGTHTRGKAFF. The CDR3 DNA reads TGCAGTGCCGGCACGCATACGAGAGGGAAAGCTTTCTTT.

This clonotype was counted many times. This rearrangement joins TRBV12-3 or TRBV12-4 to TRBJ1-2, with a tentative D call TRBD1 (6 bases). The CDR3 contains 13 residues. Trimming took 6 bases from V and 8 from J, leaving 16 bases between them. CDR3 bases: TGTGCCAGCAGCCGACAGGCGGCTGAGGGCTACACCTTC. It is translated as CASSRQAAEGYTF.

This clonotype was seen at least ten times. The chain combines TRBV7-9 with TRBJ2-2; D not resolved. CDR1 and CDR2 (germline): SEHNR, FQNEAQ (reference sequence). Trimming shortened V by 7 bases and J by 5 bases, and 17 bases separated the two germline ends. The CDR3 spans 15 residues. CDR3 residues: CASKLSPPGTGELFF. The CDR3 DNA is TGTGCCAGCAAGCTTAGTCCCCCAGGAACCGGGGAGCTGTTTTTT.